These 2 T cell receptor beta chains share one sample of origin, sequenced in a study of CD8+ T cells in alopecia areata. Sequencing templates came from extracted RNA that was reverse transcribed into cDNA. Sequencing was performed with immunoSEQ multiplex PCR; in TCRdb, only in-frame clones are kept and a portion is missing. Of some 170,000 clones listed, around half were seen once; the top ten hold approximately 11%. The treatment was: oral pan-JAK inhibitor, 5-10 mg twice daily. The specimen was CD8+ T cells sorted from blood, collected at week 24, from a patient treated with tofacitinib. The receptors shown here come from a human donor with alopecia areata.

V is TRBV29-1 and J is TRBJ2-1; D gene unclear. Per the germline V gene, CDR1 is SQVTM and CDR2 is ANQGSEA. The V end was cut by 5 bases, the J end by 6 bases, with 8 bases between. The CDR3 covers 11 residues. The CDR3 DNA reads TGCAGCGTTTTCAGTGCCAATGAGCAGTTCTTC. It codes for CSVFSANEQFF.

The V gene is TRBV7-6, the J gene TRBJ2-3; D uncertain. V lost 4 bases to trimming and J lost 7 bases, with 12 bases between them. The CDR3 runs to 13 residues. Germline CDR1 reads SGHVS; CDR2 reads FNYEAQ. CDR3 coding DNA: TGTGCCAGCAGCTCCTCCAGTCATAATACGCAGTATTTT. Amino acid sequence: CASSSSSHNTQYF.